This entry describes one T cell receptor (beta chain). Its target is not known. A far bigger clonotype differs at one base, so this is likely a read error. In this CDR3 the conserved last residue, phenylalanine or tryptophan, is missing, so a read error is likely. No DNA is shown, since the ends of the CDR3 on it are uncertain; the CDR3 is the one TCRdb lists. Both iRepertoire HTBI primers and Arm-PCR of CDR3 regions were used to build the TCR beta libraries. TCRdb fed the multiplex PCR reads into MiXCR, producing one record per CDR3 protein. The repertoire holds around 250,000 distinct CDR3 sequences, with 18% as singletons. The sample originates from a study of regulatory T cells in long-lasting Graves disease. The time point here: newly diagnosed GD, antithyroid drugs for less than 3 months. PBMC RNA was the source of the TCR library. The authors diagnosed Graves' disease using American Thyroid Association guidelines.

Overall study results and limits: Patients with persistent disease showed a bias toward TRBV28, TRBJ1-2 and TRBJ2-5. Sharing of public clonotypes was greater in persistent patients (approximately 2,700) than in new patients (around 930).

Including both end residues, the CDR3 is 13 amino acids long. CDR1 and CDR2 from the germline V gene are DFQATT and SNEGSKA (reference sequence). In addition, the sample was reused for a study of T cells in Graves' hyperthyroidism and ophthalmopathy. This second study notes: Carried out on the TCR CDR3, a first-round RT-PCR used the HTBI primer set.

The chain recombines TRBV20-1 with TRBJ2-1. The clonotype comes from a woman in her thirties with Graves disease. Source: peripheral blood mononuclear cells (PBMCs), taken at new diagnosis, from a patient treated with antithyroid drugs. CDR3 sequence: CSARDIVADTQYL.